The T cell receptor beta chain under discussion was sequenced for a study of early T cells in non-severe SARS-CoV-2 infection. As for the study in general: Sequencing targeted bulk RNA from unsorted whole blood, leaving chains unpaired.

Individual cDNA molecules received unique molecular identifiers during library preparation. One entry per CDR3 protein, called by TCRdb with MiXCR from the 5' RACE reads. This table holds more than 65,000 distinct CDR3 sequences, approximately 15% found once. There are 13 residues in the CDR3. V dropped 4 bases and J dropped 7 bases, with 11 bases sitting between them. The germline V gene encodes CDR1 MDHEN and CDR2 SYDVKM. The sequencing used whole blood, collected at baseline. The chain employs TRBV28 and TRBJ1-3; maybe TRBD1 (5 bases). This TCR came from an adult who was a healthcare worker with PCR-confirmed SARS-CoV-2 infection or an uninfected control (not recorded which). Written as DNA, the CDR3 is TGTGCCAGCAGTTCAGGGTACAGGAACACCATATATTTT. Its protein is CASSSGYRNTIYF.